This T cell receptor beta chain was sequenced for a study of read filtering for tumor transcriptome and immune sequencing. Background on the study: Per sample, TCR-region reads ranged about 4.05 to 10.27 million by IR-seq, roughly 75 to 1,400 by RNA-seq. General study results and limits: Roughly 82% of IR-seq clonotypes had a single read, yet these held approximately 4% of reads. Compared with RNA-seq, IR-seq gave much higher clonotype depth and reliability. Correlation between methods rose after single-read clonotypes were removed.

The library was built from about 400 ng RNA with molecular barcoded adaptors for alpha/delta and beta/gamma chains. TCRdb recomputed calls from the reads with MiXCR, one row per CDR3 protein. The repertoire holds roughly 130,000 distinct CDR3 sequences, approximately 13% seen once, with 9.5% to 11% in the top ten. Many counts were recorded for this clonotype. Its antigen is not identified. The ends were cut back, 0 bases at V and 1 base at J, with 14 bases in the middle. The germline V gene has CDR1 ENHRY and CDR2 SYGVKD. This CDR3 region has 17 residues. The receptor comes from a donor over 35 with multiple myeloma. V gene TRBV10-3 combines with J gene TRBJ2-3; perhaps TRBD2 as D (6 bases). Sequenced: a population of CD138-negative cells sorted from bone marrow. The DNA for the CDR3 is TGTGCCATCAGTGAGTCTCAACTGGCTAGCGGCACAGATACGCAGTATTTT. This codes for CAISESQLASGTDTQYF.